This T cell receptor (beta chain) emerged from a study of identical twins. TCRdb independently ran MiXCR on the 5' RACE reads; one entry per CDR3 protein. The sample shows roughly 1,500,000 distinct CDR3 sequences, around 29% of them seen only once. Notes on this clonotype: Its target is not known. The junction shows a germline mismatch at one end, possibly a read error.

Findings and caveats of the study: Out-of-frame alpha sequences shared by twins showed excess low generation probability.

Germline CDR1 and CDR2: MGHRA and YSYEKL. The CDR3 sequence is 13 residues long. V and J are TRBV4-1 and TRBJ1-5, with D possibly matching TRBD1 (5 bases). Sequencing used cord blood. The receptor was isolated from a newborn girl in good health. CDR3 coding DNA: TGCGCCAGCAGCTTGACAGTCAATCAGCCCCGGCATTTT. It codes for CASSLTVNQPRHF.